These T cell receptor beta chains were read from a single sample in a study of blood T cell repertoires in COVID-19. Clones were read by immunoSEQ multiplex PCR, and TCRdb kept only the in-frame ones, dropping some. This table has around 380,000 clones, approximately 87% appearing once. Source material: PBMCs or T cells enriched from blood (not recorded which). The receptor set was obtained from a man between 25 and 39 years old who had recovered from COVID-19. CDR3s include the opening cysteine and the closing phenylalanine or tryptophan. D genes are given only for firm matches. Clone size is given for some rows only: seen once, a few or many times, or a class if the clone is expanded.

j_call clone_size v_call d_call cdr3_nt cdr3_aa
TRBJ1-3 once TRBV19 NA TGTGCCAGTAGTATCACGTCGCAGTCCCTCTCTGGAAACACCATATATTTT CASSITSQSLSGNTIYF
TRBJ1-2 few TRBV27 TRBD1 TGTGCCAGCAGGAATAGGGACAGCTATGGCTACACCTTC CASRNRDSYGYTF
TRBJ1-6 NA TRBV18 TRBD1 TGTGCCAGCTCACCGAGACAGGGGCCAGGTAGTGATTCACCCCTCCACTTT CASSPRQGPGSDSPLHF
TRBJ1-3 NA TRBV6-5 NA TGTGCCAGCAGCTCCACAGGTCCTGGAAACACCATATATTTT CASSSTGPGNTIYF
TRBJ2-7 few TRBV12-5 TRBD2 TGTGCTAGTGGTTTAGGACTAGCGGTTAACTACGAGCAGTACTTC CASGLGLAVNYEQYF
TRBJ2-3 NA TRBV6-5 TRBD2 TGTGCCAGCAGGGGGGACTACACAGATACGCAGTATTTT CASRGDYTDTQYF
TRBJ1-6 NA TRBV19 TRBD1 TGTGCCAGTGCCCGGGACAGGAGCTCCTATAATTCACCCCTCCACTTT CASARDRSSYNSPLHF
TRBJ2-3 NA TRBV9 NA TGTGCCAGCAGCGTGGGAGGGGGACTGGATACGCAGTATTTT CASSVGGGLDTQYF
TRBJ1-2 NA TRBV4-1 NA TGCGCCAGCAGCCAAGCTGGGGGGGGGAACGGCTACACCTTC CASSQAGGGNGYTF
TRBJ1-4 NA TRBV5-1 NA TGCGCCAGCAGCTTGGAGAGTGCAACTAATGAAAAACTGTTTTTT CASSLESATNEKLFF
TRBJ1-4 NA TRBV2 NA TGTGCCAGCGGGTCCCAGTTGACGTCAGGTGAAAAACTGTTTTTT CASGSQLTSGEKLFF
TRBJ1-5 few TRBV19 NA TGTGCCAGTAGTTCCGGGGGGGGCAATCAGCCCCAGCATTTT CASSSGGGNQPQHF
TRBJ2-7 NA TRBV6-2/TRBV6-3 TRBD2 TGTGCCAGCAGCTCGACTAGCGGGGCCCGATACGAGCAGTACTTC CASSSTSGARYEQYF
TRBJ2-2 NA TRBV5-4 TRBD2 TGTGCCAGCACCATGACTAGCGGGGTTGGTACCGGGGAGCTGTTTTTT CASTMTSGVGTGELFF
TRBJ1-4 NA TRBV7-9 NA TGTGCCAGCAGCTTACCACAGCGGGATGAAAAACTGTTTTTT CASSLPQRDEKLFF
TRBJ2-7 NA TRBV5-5 NA TGTGCCAGCGGCGGCGGGACCTACGAGCAGTACTTC CASGGGTYEQYF
TRBJ1-2 few TRBV7-8 TRBD1 TGTGCCAGCAGCTTAGTTTACTTACAGGGGGCAAACTATGGCTACACCTTC CASSLVYLQGANYGYTF
TRBJ1-2 NA TRBV5-6 NA TGTGCCAGCAGCTTGGCAGATGGCTACACCTTC CASSLADGYTF
TRBJ1-1 NA TRBV4-2 TRBD1 TGTGCCAGCAGCAAAGACAGGGTCGGTGAAGCTTTCTTT CASSKDRVGEAFF
TRBJ2-1 NA TRBV4-3 NA TGCGCCAGCAGCCAAGACACGAGCTCCTACAATGAGCAGTTCTTC CASSQDTSSYNEQFF
TRBJ2-7 NA TRBV27 NA TGTGCCAGCAGTTCTGGCTCGGGGGTAAGACTACTTGAGCAGTACTTC CASSSGSGVRLLEQYF
TRBJ2-3 NA TRBV27 NA TGTGCCAGCATCCGGGGAGATACGCAGTATTTT CASIRGDTQYF
TRBJ2-5 NA TRBV2 TRBD1 TGTGCCAGCAGTGGCCAAGCGGACAGGAAAGAGACCCAGTACTTC CASSGQADRKETQYF
TRBJ1-2 NA TRBV10-3 NA TGTGCCATTGGCTTGGGGGCCTATGGCTACACCTTC CAIGLGAYGYTF
TRBJ2-5 NA TRBV9 NA TGTGCCAGCAGCACTCGGGTGCGGGAGACCCAGTACTTC CASSTRVRETQYF
TRBJ1-5 NA TRBV19 TRBD1 TGTGCCAGTAGTGACAGGGCAACTTATCAGCCCCAGCATTTT CASSDRATYQPQHF
TRBJ2-2 NA TRBV28 NA TGTGCCAGCGTCCAGGCGGGGGCAACAGGGTTCGGAGGCACCGGGGAGCTGTTTTTT CASVQAGATGFGGTGELFF
TRBJ2-2 once TRBV12-5 TRBD1 TGTGCTAGTGGTCCCCCCGGGACAGCGAACACCGGGGAGCTGTTTTTT CASGPPGTANTGELFF
TRBJ1-5 NA TRBV5-8 NA TGTGCCAGCAGCAGCTCAGGTAATCAGCCCCAGCATTTT CASSSSGNQPQHF
TRBJ1-3 NA TRBV4-2 NA TGTGCCAGCAGCCAAGATGCGGGCAGGTCTACTGGAAACACCATATATTTT CASSQDAGRSTGNTIYF
TRBJ2-3 NA TRBV18 NA TGTGCCAGCCACGTTGGCGGGGCCACAGATACGCAGTATTTT CASHVGGATDTQYF
TRBJ1-4 NA TRBV30 NA TGTGCCTGGAGTGTACAAGGGGGTGAGGAAAAACTGTTTTTT CAWSVQGGEEKLFF
TRBJ2-5 NA TRBV7-2 NA TGTGCCAGCAGCCTCGGGGGACTGGCCCAAGAGACCCAGTACTTC CASSLGGLAQETQYF
TRBJ2-7 once TRBV27 NA TGTGCCAGCAGTTTGGGGGCCCGGCTCAACTCCTACGAGCAGTACTTC CASSLGARLNSYEQYF
TRBJ1-2 NA TRBV6-5 NA TGTGCCAGCACCCGAGGGGGGGAGATTTCGGGCTACACCTTC CASTRGGEISGYTF
TRBJ2-3 NA TRBV10-3 TRBD2 TGTGCCATCACCACCGGGACTAACACAGATACGCAGTATTTT CAITTGTNTDTQYF
TRBJ2-7 NA TRBV2 TRBD2 TGTGCCAGCGGGGGACTAGCAACCTACGAGCAGTACTTC CASGGLATYEQYF
TRBJ2-3 once TRBV9 TRBD2 TGTGCCAGCAGCGTAGAGAGCGGGGGGGCCCTCGAAGATACGCAGTATTTT CASSVESGGALEDTQYF
TRBJ2-2 NA TRBV10-3 NA TGTGCCATCAGGACAGACAGTACCGGGGAGCTGTTTTTT CAIRTDSTGELFF
TRBJ1-5 NA TRBV27 NA TGTGCCAGCAGTTTATCGATCCAGAGCAATCAGCCCCAGCATTTT CASSLSIQSNQPQHF
TRBJ2-7 NA TRBV18 NA TGTGCCAGCTCACGACTAATCGGAGCTTCCTACGAGCAGTACTTC CASSRLIGASYEQYF
TRBJ2-7 once TRBV18 NA TGTGCCAGCTCACCATCGCCAGGGAAATCCGAGCAGTACTTC CASSPSPGKSEQYF
TRBJ1-2 few TRBV29-1 TRBD1 TGCAGCGCCCTCGGACAGGGAAACTATGGCTACACCTTC CSALGQGNYGYTF
TRBJ2-5 NA TRBV24-1 TRBD1 TGTGCCACCAGTGGGGACAGGGGGCGCGAGCGGACCCAGTACTTC CATSGDRGRERTQYF
TRBJ1-2 NA TRBV19 NA TGTGCCAGTTGCCCGGGCTACCAAGGGGTCTATGGCTACACCTTC CASCPGYQGVYGYTF
TRBJ2-2 few TRBV6-4 NA TGTGCCAGCAGTGACTCGGCAGGGAAGGTGACCGGGGAGCTGTTTTTT CASSDSAGKVTGELFF
TRBJ1-5 few TRBV11-2 NA TGTGCCAGCAGCTTAGAAGGCAGGGTGGTTCAGCCCCAGCATTTT CASSLEGRVVQPQHF